Sequencing of this TCR beta chain was carried out in a study of shared clonotypes between healthy human individuals (TCRdb year 2020). In the study overall: The cohort comprised a couple of women and a few men aged 18 to 49 years. Per donor, three plates each were used for CD4 naive and CD4 memory, two for CD8 naive, and one for CD8 memory. To estimate repertoire size and how much clonotypes are shared between individuals, the study performed deep sequencing of blood TCR repertoires from a few healthy adults. To increase sequencing depth and limit assay-specific biases, different laboratories used diverse techniques to prepare libraries and sequence TCR repertoires. Between about 0.94 and 8.9 billion PBMCs per donor were obtained by leukapheresis.

For the CD8 naive samples, CD45RO-negative cells were positively selected for CCR7, yielding a CD45RA+CCR7+ population from which TemRA cells were excluded. The donors were healthy, HIV-negative adults who had no recently reported acute infections or vaccinations. Every donor was a Caucasian adult residing in Nashville, Tennessee, USA. After blood collection by leukapheresis, PBMCs were isolated using Ficoll-Histopaque density gradient centrifugation and then cryopreserved in the vapor phase of liquid nitrogen. Analytical flow cytometry was used to check the purity and quantity of every magnetically sorted T cell population. Genomic DNA was isolated from each sorted fraction and quantified by UV absorbance on a Nanodrop 2000c. A distance of 18 bases separates the germline ends of V and J, which lose 6 bases and 3 bases respectively. From the cysteine through the phenylalanine, the CDR3 covers 15 amino acids. The CDR3 DNA has 45 bases and is translated from base 1. CDR1 MDHEN and CDR2 SYDVKM are derived from the germline V gene.

General conclusions and limits of the study: Clonotypes shared by all four sorted-subset donors showed higher generation probabilities than non-shared clonotypes. Larger estimated clonotype richness was generally found for naive subsets than for memory subsets. Pairwise subsampling indicated that sequencing depth was expected to affect the degree of clonotype sharing among donors. Sampling was restricted to blood, and TCR repertoires in tissue are likely to differ from TCR repertoires in blood. The small number of donors limited the genetic and exposure-history diversity represented. Even with the large sequencing depth, rarefaction of the sorted-subset datasets indicated that sequencing was incomplete. Sharing across a handful of donors was observed for 5% to 6.5% of naive CD4, under 4% of naive CD8, about 2.3% of memory CD4, and around 0.44% of memory CD8 clonotypes.

Using the deep immunoSEQ assay, TCR CDR3 regions were amplified from genomic DNA by multiplex PCR. Genomic DNA extracted from each cell subset was distributed evenly over all wells of several immunoSEQ 96-well plates, and each plate served as one replicate. For sorted subsets, around 200 ng genomic DNA, equal to approximately 30,000 T cell genomes, was loaded into each replicate PCR. The purified libraries were quantified using a Qubit 3.0 fluorometer, sized with a Bioanalyzer 2100, and then quantified again using the KAPA Library Quantification kit. Each immunoSEQ 96-well plate was sequenced on its own single-read 150-cycle Illumina NextSeq 550 flow cell. From the authors' description of their analysis: Because the immunoSEQ output held only junctional sequences and lacked quality scores, the filtering could not match the filtering applied to full-length reads. Sequences were annotated with PyIR, a Python wrapper for IgBLAST v1.9, using IMGT germline references to assign V/J genes and CDR3. Reads with weak V/J assignments (E-value above 1e-6), missing CDR3, stop codons, out-of-frame junctions, or ambiguous translated residues were removed. A V3J clonotype was defined by an identical inferred V gene, J gene, and CDR3 amino acid sequence. Percentage overlap between repertoires was computed as shared unique clonotypes divided by the size of the smaller repertoire. RTK rarefaction, the Chao1 estimator, and Recon v2.1 estimates of unobserved clonotypes were used to assess repertoire richness. OLGA was used to compute generation probabilities for all TCRbeta clonotypes that the gDNA method yielded from a few donors. TCRdb took over this immuneACCESS table, retaining in-frame rearrangements with V and J assigned. Such tables are incomplete; in checked studies, under half of the missing clones stem from an unresolved V gene, and the remainder is unexplained. Clonal size and the V and J genes are those of that table, whereas D and trimming came from the DNA. For this sample there are more than 550,000 clones; about 90% appear just once. Of the sample, approximately 25% falls within the top ten clones.

A remark on this clone: Its specific antigen is unknown. Base qualities are missing; no much larger clone stands one base away.

Input material: naive CD8+ T cells sorted from blood. Taken with the paper, the label for cell subset or site translates to: CD45RA+CCR7+. The V gene is TRBV28 and the J gene is TRBJ2-7; the best D guess is TRBD1, with 6 bases matching. The clonotype was recovered from a young man in good health. The CDR3 sequence is CASSRTRQVDYEQYF. The bases read TGTGCCAGCAGCCGCACCCGACAGGTCGACTACGAGCAGTACTTC.